The 2 T cell receptor beta chains given below trace back to one sample, sequenced in a study of blood T cell repertoires in COVID-19. The method was immunoSEQ multiplex PCR; TCRdb's version includes in-frame clones alone and lacks a portion of them. The repertoire consists of about 90,000 clones, with approximately 87% occurring once and the leading ten covering 17%. Material for sequencing was peripheral blood. These receptors came from a human donor in a cohort sampled during active COVID-19.

The V and J genes are TRBV5-4 and TRBJ2-4; 8 bases are shared with TRBD1. Germline V gene sequence: CDR1 SGHNT, CDR2 YYREEE (reference sequence). The trim removed 5 bases at V and 4 bases at J, leaving 14 bases unmatched. The CDR3 loop spans 17 amino acids. CDR3 in DNA: TGTGCCAGCAGGCTGGGGGGAGTCAGGACAGGGAAAAACATTCAGTACTTC. Translated: CASRLGGVRTGKNIQYF.

The chain combines TRBV2 with TRBJ2-5; 7 nucleotides match TRBD1. J lost 6 bases, V lost 8 bases, and 12 bases had no gene match. This CDR3 spans 14 amino acids. CDR1 SNHLY and CDR2 FYNNEI come from the germline V gene. For the CDR3, the DNA is TGTGCCAGCCGCCGACAGGGTGGTACGCAGACCCAGTACTTC. This encodes CASRRQGGTQTQYF.